The rows below give T cell receptor beta chains drawn from one sample of a study of cytomegalovirus exposure and HLA in healthy donors. Assay used: immunoSEQ multiplex PCR; TCRdb lists only in-frame clones, some missing. The sample carries 260,000 or so clones, around 89% recorded once. Sequencing input: PBMCs. The receptors here all came from a young woman in good health and CMV-seronegative. CDR3s include the opening cysteine and the closing phenylalanine or tryptophan. A D gene is named only where the DNA matches it firmly. Rows give clone size only sometimes, using once, few, many, or a class for an expanded clone.

d_call: TRBD2; clone_size: .; v_call: TRBV5-5; j_call: TRBJ2-1; cdr3_nt: TGTGCCAGCAGCTCCCTAACTAGCGGGAGACGCGATGAGCAGTTCTTC; cdr3_aa: CASSSLTSGRRDEQFF
d_call: TRBD1; clone_size: .; v_call: TRBV9; j_call: TRBJ2-2; cdr3_nt: TGTGCCAGCACCCCGGGACAGGGAGACACCGGGGAGCTGTTTTTT; cdr3_aa: CASTPGQGDTGELFF
d_call: .; clone_size: few; v_call: TRBV18; j_call: TRBJ1-2; cdr3_nt: TGTGCCAGCTCACCACCCAACAGGGCATCTCGTGGCTACACCTTC; cdr3_aa: CASSPPNRASRGYTF
d_call: TRBD1; clone_size: .; v_call: TRBV29-1; j_call: TRBJ1-2; cdr3_nt: TGCAGCGTCTGGACAGGGCCGAGGGGCTACACCTTC; cdr3_aa: CSVWTGPRGYTF
d_call: .; clone_size: .; v_call: TRBV28; j_call: TRBJ1-5; cdr3_nt: TGTGCCAGCAGTTTATTAGCGGTTCAGCCCCAGCATTTT; cdr3_aa: CASSLLAVQPQHF
d_call: TRBD2; clone_size: once; v_call: TRBV19; j_call: TRBJ2-1; cdr3_nt: TGTGCCAGTAGTGCTAGCGGGGGCTACAATGAGCAGTTCTTC; cdr3_aa: CASSASGGYNEQFF
d_call: TRBD1; clone_size: .; v_call: TRBV28; j_call: TRBJ2-7; cdr3_nt: TGTGCCAGCCAAACCACAGGGGCCTCCTACGAGCAGTACTTC; cdr3_aa: CASQTTGASYEQYF
d_call: .; clone_size: .; v_call: TRBV5-1; j_call: TRBJ2-7; cdr3_nt: TGCGCCAGCACTGAGGCCGGCTCCTACGAGCAGTACTTC; cdr3_aa: CASTEAGSYEQYF
d_call: TRBD1; clone_size: .; v_call: TRBV5-1; j_call: TRBJ1-1; cdr3_nt: TGCGCCAGCAGCTTAACAGGGGCCTCCAACACTGAAGCTTTCTTT; cdr3_aa: CASSLTGASNTEAFF
d_call: TRBD1; clone_size: .; v_call: TRBV2; j_call: TRBJ1-1; cdr3_nt: TGTGCCAGTCGGACAGGGGCGAACACTGAAGCTTTCTTT; cdr3_aa: CASRTGANTEAFF
d_call: .; clone_size: .; v_call: TRBV19; j_call: TRBJ2-1; cdr3_nt: TGTGCCAGTAGGCAAAACCGGGACTCGCTACGGAATGAGCAGTTCTTC; cdr3_aa: CASRQNRDSLRNEQFF
d_call: TRBD2; clone_size: .; v_call: TRBV5-4; j_call: TRBJ2-2; cdr3_nt: TGTGCCAGCAGCCTAGCGGGAGTAGGTACCGGGGAGCTGTTTTTT; cdr3_aa: CASSLAGVGTGELFF
d_call: .; clone_size: .; v_call: TRBV7-9; j_call: TRBJ2-3; cdr3_nt: TGTGCCAGCAGCTCCGTAAACCGGGGCACAGATACGCAGTATTTT; cdr3_aa: CASSSVNRGTDTQYF
d_call: TRBD1; clone_size: .; v_call: TRBV28; j_call: TRBJ1-5; cdr3_nt: TGTGCCAGCAGTTCCACACAGGGGTCGAATCAGCCCCAGCATTTT; cdr3_aa: CASSSTQGSNQPQHF
d_call: TRBD2; clone_size: .; v_call: TRBV18; j_call: TRBJ2-3; cdr3_nt: TGTGCCAGCTCACGGGCGGGAGGGCCAGATACGCAGTATTTT; cdr3_aa: CASSRAGGPDTQYF
d_call: TRBD1; clone_size: .; v_call: TRBV7-8; j_call: TRBJ2-7; cdr3_nt: TGTGCCAGCAGTCCGACCGGGACAGGGACCGAGCAGTACTTC; cdr3_aa: CASSPTGTGTEQYF
d_call: .; clone_size: .; v_call: TRBV2; j_call: TRBJ1-1; cdr3_nt: TGTGCCAGCTCGACAGGCGGAAACACTGAAGCTTTCTTT; cdr3_aa: CASSTGGNTEAFF
d_call: .; clone_size: .; v_call: TRBV7-9; j_call: TRBJ2-3; cdr3_nt: TGTGCCAGCAGCTTAGAGACTCGGGGAGATACGCAGTATTTT; cdr3_aa: CASSLETRGDTQYF
d_call: TRBD1; clone_size: .; v_call: TRBV2; j_call: TRBJ1-3; cdr3_nt: TGTGCCAGCACCAGGACAGGGGGACTCTCTGGAAACACCATATATTTT; cdr3_aa: CASTRTGGLSGNTIYF
d_call: .; clone_size: .; v_call: TRBV27; j_call: TRBJ1-1; cdr3_nt: TGTGCCAGCAGTTGGGCCCCCGACACTGAAGCTTTCTTT; cdr3_aa: CASSWAPDTEAFF
d_call: .; clone_size: .; v_call: TRBV9; j_call: TRBJ1-3; cdr3_nt: TGTGCCAGCAGCGCGGCGACATCTGGAAACACCATATATTTT; cdr3_aa: CASSAATSGNTIYF
d_call: TRBD1; clone_size: .; v_call: TRBV9; j_call: TRBJ2-7; cdr3_nt: TGTGCCAGCAGCCCCAGACAGGGGGCATTACACGAGCAGTACTTC; cdr3_aa: CASSPRQGALHEQYF
d_call: TRBD1; clone_size: .; v_call: TRBV10-3; j_call: TRBJ2-5; cdr3_nt: TGTGCCATCGGGACCGGACAGGGACAAGAGACCCAGTACTTC; cdr3_aa: CAIGTGQGQETQYF
d_call: .; clone_size: few; v_call: TRBV6-1; j_call: TRBJ1-1; cdr3_nt: TGTGCCAGCATGACAGCCACTGAAGCTTTCTTT; cdr3_aa: CASMTATEAFF
d_call: TRBD1; clone_size: once; v_call: TRBV6-1; j_call: TRBJ2-2; cdr3_nt: TGTGCCAGCAGTGAACAAGGGGGCATCACCGGGGAGCTGTTTTTT; cdr3_aa: CASSEQGGITGELFF
d_call: TRBD2; clone_size: .; v_call: TRBV7-2; j_call: TRBJ2-1; cdr3_nt: TGTGCCAGCAGCCAGCGCTGGACTAGCGGTCACAATGAGCAGTTCTTC; cdr3_aa: CASSQRWTSGHNEQFF
d_call: .; clone_size: .; v_call: TRBV6-5; j_call: TRBJ2-2; cdr3_nt: TGTGCCAGCGGCCGGGGTCGGAACACCGGGGAGCTGTTTTTT; cdr3_aa: CASGRGRNTGELFF
d_call: .; clone_size: .; v_call: TRBV7-2; j_call: TRBJ1-1; cdr3_nt: TGTGCCAGCAGCGCCATTCCAGGGTCCCGGAACACTGAAGCTTTCTTT; cdr3_aa: CASSAIPGSRNTEAFF
d_call: .; clone_size: few; v_call: TRBV7-9; j_call: TRBJ1-2; cdr3_nt: TGTGCCAGCAGCCCCTACGGGGGGGTACGTAACTATGGCTACACCTTC; cdr3_aa: CASSPYGGVRNYGYTF
d_call: .; clone_size: .; v_call: TRBV14; j_call: TRBJ1-2; cdr3_nt: TGTGCCAGCAGCCAAGTTCAGGGCGGTCGTAGAGATTATGGCTACACCTTC; cdr3_aa: CASSQVQGGRRDYGYTF
d_call: TRBD1; clone_size: .; v_call: TRBV4-3; j_call: TRBJ1-2; cdr3_nt: TGCGCCAGCAGCCAAAGAATTCGCGTCGGGACAGTTGGCTACACCTTC; cdr3_aa: CASSQRIRVGTVGYTF
d_call: .; clone_size: .; v_call: TRBV11-1; j_call: TRBJ2-7; cdr3_nt: TGTGCCAGCAGCTCCCGGGGTAACTACGAGCAGTACTTC; cdr3_aa: CASSSRGNYEQYF
d_call: TRBD2; clone_size: .; v_call: TRBV9; j_call: TRBJ2-6; cdr3_nt: TGTGCCAGCAGCGGTGGACTAGCGGGACTCTCTGGGGCCAACGTCCTGACTTTC; cdr3_aa: CASSGGLAGLSGANVLTF
d_call: TRBD1; clone_size: .; v_call: TRBV15; j_call: TRBJ2-7; cdr3_nt: TGTGCCACCAGCAGACCCAAACTACAGGGGATAACCTTCTACGAGCAGTACTTC; cdr3_aa: CATSRPKLQGITFYEQYF
d_call: TRBD2; clone_size: once; v_call: TRBV7-2; j_call: TRBJ2-3; cdr3_nt: TGTGCCAGCAGTACTCTCGGGAGGCATACAGATACGCAGTATTTT; cdr3_aa: CASSTLGRHTDTQYF
d_call: .; clone_size: .; v_call: TRBV28; j_call: TRBJ2-3; cdr3_nt: TGTGCCAGCAGTCCGTCCAGTGTATGGGCTTTCGCAGATACGCAGTATTTT; cdr3_aa: CASSPSSVWAFADTQYF
d_call: .; clone_size: .; v_call: TRBV19; j_call: TRBJ1-1; cdr3_nt: TGTGCCAGTAGTATAGAGCATGGCAGATCGAACACTGAAGCTTTCTTT; cdr3_aa: CASSIEHGRSNTEAFF
d_call: TRBD1; clone_size: .; v_call: TRBV30; j_call: TRBJ1-2; cdr3_nt: TGTGCCTGGAGTGTGGGGGGACAGGGGAGAGATGGCTACACCTTC; cdr3_aa: CAWSVGGQGRDGYTF
d_call: TRBD2; clone_size: .; v_call: TRBV6-4; j_call: TRBJ2-1; cdr3_nt: TGTGCCAGCAAAGGGCGGGAGAGGAGCTCCTACAATGAGCAGTTCTTC; cdr3_aa: CASKGRERSSYNEQFF
d_call: TRBD1; clone_size: .; v_call: TRBV4-1; j_call: TRBJ1-4; cdr3_nt: TGCGCCAGCAGCCAAGGACAGGGCCGTAATAATGAAAAACTGTTTTTT; cdr3_aa: CASSQGQGRNNEKLFF
d_call: .; clone_size: .; v_call: TRBV27; j_call: TRBJ2-7; cdr3_nt: TGTGCCAGCAGTTTACTCGGGACAACCTCCTACGAGCAGTACTTC; cdr3_aa: CASSLLGTTSYEQYF
d_call: .; clone_size: few; v_call: TRBV18; j_call: TRBJ1-5; cdr3_nt: TGTGCCAGCTCACCCCCGGGTCAGCCCCAGCATTTT; cdr3_aa: CASSPPGQPQHF
d_call: .; clone_size: .; v_call: TRBV7-8; j_call: TRBJ1-1; cdr3_nt: TGTGCCAGCAGCTTTAGGGGGGGCCAAAGGAACACTGAAGCTTTCTTT; cdr3_aa: CASSFRGGQRNTEAFF
d_call: .; clone_size: .; v_call: TRBV7-2; j_call: TRBJ1-4; cdr3_nt: TGTGCCAGCAGCTCGAACAGCGGCAGGAATGAAAAACTGTTTTTT; cdr3_aa: CASSSNSGRNEKLFF
d_call: .; clone_size: .; v_call: TRBV6-1; j_call: TRBJ1-6; cdr3_nt: TGTGCCAGCAGCCGTGACAGCTCCTATAATTCACCCCTCCACTTT; cdr3_aa: CASSRDSSYNSPLHF
d_call: TRBD2; clone_size: .; v_call: TRBV5-1; j_call: TRBJ2-7; cdr3_nt: TGCGCCAGCGGCCCCGGGGGGGACGAGCAGTACTTC; cdr3_aa: CASGPGGDEQYF
d_call: .; clone_size: .; v_call: TRBV5-1; j_call: TRBJ1-3; cdr3_nt: TGCGCCAGCAGCCTAGTGTCGGGTACTGGAAACACCATATATTTT; cdr3_aa: CASSLVSGTGNTIYF